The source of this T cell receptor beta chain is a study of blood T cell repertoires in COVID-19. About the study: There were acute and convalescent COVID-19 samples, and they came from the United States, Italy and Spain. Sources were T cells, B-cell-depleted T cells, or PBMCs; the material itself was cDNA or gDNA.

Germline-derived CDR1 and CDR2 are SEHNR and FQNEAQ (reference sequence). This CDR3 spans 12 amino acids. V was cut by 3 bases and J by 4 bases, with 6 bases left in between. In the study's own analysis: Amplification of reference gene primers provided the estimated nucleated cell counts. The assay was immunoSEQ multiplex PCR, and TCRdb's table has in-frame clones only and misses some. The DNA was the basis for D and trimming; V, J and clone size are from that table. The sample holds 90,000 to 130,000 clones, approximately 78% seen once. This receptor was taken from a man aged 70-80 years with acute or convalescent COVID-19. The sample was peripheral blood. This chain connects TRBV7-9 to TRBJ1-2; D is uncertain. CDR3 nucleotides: TGTGCCAGCAGCTTCGGGAGCTATGGCTACACCTTC. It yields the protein CASSFGSYGYTF.